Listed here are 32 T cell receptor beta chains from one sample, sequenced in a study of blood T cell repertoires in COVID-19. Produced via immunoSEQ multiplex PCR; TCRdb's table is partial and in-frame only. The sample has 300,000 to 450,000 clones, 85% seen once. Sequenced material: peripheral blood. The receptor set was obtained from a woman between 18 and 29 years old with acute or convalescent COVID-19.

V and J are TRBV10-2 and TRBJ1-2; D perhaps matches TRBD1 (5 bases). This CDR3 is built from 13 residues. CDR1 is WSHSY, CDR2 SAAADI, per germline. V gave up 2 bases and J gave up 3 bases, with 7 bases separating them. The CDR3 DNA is TGCGCCAGCAGTGAGGCAGGGTACTATGGCTACACCTTC. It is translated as CASSEAGYYGYTF.

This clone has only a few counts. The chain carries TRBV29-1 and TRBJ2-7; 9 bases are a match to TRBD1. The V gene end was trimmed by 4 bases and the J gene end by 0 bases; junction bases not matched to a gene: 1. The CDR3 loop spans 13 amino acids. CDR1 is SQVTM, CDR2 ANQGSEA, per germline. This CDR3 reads CSVGDRDSYEQYF. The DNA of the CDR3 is TGCAGCGTTGGGGACAGGGACTCCTACGAGCAGTACTTC.

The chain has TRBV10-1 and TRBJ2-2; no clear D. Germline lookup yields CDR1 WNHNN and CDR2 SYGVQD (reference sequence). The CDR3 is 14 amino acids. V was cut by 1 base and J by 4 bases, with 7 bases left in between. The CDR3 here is CASSEYSFTGELFF. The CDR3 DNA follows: TGCGCCAGCAGTGAGTACTCCTTCACCGGGGAGCTGTTTTTT.

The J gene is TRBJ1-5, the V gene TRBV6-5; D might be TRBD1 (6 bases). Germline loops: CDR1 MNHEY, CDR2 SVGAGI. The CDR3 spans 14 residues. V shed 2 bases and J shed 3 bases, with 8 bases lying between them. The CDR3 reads CASSYGDTNQPQHF. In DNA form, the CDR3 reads TGTGCCAGCAGTTACGGGGACACCAATCAGCCCCAGCATTTT.

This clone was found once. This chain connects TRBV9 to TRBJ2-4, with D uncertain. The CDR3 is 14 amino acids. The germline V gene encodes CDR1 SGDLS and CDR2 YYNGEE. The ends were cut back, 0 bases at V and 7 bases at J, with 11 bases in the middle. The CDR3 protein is CASSVDIMGNIQYF. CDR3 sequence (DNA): TGTGCCAGCAGCGTAGATATAATGGGCAACATTCAGTACTTC.

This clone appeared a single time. CDR3 loop: CASSPTGGTYEQYF. The CDR3 DNA reads TGTGCCAGCTCACCGACGGGGGGGACCTACGAGCAGTACTTC. V is TRBV18 and J is TRBJ2-7; TRBD2 agrees at 8 bases. The CDR3 totals 14 residues. Germline V lookup: CDR1 KGHSH, CDR2 LQKENI. The V segment lost 3 bases and the J segment 2 bases; nucleotides outside the gene matches: 3.

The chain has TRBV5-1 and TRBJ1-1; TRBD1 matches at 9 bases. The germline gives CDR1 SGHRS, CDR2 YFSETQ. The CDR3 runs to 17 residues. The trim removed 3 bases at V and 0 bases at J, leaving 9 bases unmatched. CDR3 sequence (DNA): TGCGCCAGCAGCTGGGAAAAAGGGGACAGGGTGAACACTGAAGCTTTCTTT. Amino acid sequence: CASSWEKGDRVNTEAFF.

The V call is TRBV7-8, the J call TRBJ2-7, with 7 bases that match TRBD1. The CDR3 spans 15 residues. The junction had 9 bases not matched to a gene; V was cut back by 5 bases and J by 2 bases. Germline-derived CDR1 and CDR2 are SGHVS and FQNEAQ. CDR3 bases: TGTGCCAGCAGCACGTGGGGGACAGCTACCTACGAGCAGTACTTC. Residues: CASSTWGTATYEQYF. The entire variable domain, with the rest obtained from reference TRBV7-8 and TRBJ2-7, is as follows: GAGVSQSPRYKVAKRGQDVALRCDPISGHVSLFWYQQALGQGPEFLTYFQNEAQLDKSGLPSDRFFAERPEGSVSTLKIQRTQQEDSAVYLCASSTWGTATYEQYFGPGTRLTVT.

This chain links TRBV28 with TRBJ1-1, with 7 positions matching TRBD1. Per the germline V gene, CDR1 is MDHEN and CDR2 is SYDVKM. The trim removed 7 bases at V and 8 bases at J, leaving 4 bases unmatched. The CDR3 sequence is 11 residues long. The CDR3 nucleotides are TGTGCCAGCATGTCGGACAGGGAAGCTTTCTTT. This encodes CASMSDREAFF.

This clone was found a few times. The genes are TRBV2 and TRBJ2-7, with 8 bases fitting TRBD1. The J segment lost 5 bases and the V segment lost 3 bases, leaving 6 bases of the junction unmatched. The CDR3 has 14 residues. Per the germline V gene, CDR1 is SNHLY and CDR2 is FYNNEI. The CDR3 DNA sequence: TGTGCCAGCAGTGATCGGAGACAGGGGAACGAGCAGTACTTC. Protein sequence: CASSDRRQGNEQYF.

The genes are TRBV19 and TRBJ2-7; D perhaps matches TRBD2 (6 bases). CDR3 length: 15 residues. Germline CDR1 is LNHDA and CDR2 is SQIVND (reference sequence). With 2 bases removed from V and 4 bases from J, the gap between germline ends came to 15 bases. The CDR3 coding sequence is TGTGCCAGTAGTATAACGGGAGAACAGTTTTACGAGCAGTACTTC. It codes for CASSITGEQFYEQYF.

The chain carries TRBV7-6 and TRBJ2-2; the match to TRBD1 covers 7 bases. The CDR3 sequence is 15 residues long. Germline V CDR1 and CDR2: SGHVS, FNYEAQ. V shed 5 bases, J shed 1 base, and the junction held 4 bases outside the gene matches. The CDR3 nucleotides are TGTGCCAGCAGCCGACAGGGACGGAACACCGGGGAGCTGTTTTTT. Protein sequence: CASSRQGRNTGELFF.

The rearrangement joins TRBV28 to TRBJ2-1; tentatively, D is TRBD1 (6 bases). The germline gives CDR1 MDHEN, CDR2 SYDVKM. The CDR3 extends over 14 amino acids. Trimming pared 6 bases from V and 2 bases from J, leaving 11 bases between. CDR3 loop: CASRRGDTYNEQFF. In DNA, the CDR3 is TGTGCCAGCAGGCGAGGGGACACCTACAATGAGCAGTTCTTC.

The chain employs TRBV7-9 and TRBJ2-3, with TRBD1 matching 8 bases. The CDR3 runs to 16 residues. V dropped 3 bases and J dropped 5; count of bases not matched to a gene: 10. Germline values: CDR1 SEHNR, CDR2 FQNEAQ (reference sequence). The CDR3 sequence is CASSFKQGVIVDTQYF. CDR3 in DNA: TGTGCCAGCAGCTTCAAACAGGGGGTGATAGTAGATACGCAGTATTTT.

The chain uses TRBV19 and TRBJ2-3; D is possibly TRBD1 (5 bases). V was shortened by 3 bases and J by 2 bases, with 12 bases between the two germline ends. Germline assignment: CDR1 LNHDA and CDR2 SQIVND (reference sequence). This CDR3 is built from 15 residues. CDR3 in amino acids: CASSIGDSFTDTQYF. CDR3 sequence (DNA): TGTGCCAGTAGTATTGGAGACAGTTTCACAGATACGCAGTATTTT.

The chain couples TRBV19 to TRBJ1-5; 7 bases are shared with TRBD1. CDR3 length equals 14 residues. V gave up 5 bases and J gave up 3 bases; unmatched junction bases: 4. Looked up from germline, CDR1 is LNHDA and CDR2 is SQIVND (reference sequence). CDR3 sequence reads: CASSGDRLNQPQHF. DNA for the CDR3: TGTGCCAGTAGTGGGGACAGACTCAATCAGCCCCAGCATTTT.

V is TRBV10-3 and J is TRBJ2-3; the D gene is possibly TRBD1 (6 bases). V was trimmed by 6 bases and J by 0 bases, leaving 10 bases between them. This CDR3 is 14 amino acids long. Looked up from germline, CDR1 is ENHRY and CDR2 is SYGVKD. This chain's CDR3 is CAIRMGASTDTQYF. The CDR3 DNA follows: TGTGCCATCAGGATGGGGGCGAGCACAGATACGCAGTATTTT.

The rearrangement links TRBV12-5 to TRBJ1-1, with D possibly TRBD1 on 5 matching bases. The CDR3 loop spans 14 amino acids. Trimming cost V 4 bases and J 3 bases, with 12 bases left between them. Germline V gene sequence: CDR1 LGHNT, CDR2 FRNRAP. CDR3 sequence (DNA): TGTGCTAGTGGTTCCCGGGGGGGAGACACTGAAGCTTTCTTT. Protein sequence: CASGSRGGDTEAFF.

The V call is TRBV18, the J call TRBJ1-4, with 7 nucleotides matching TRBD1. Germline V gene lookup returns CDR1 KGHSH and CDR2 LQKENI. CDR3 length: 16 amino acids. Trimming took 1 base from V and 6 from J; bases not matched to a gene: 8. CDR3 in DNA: TGTGCCAGCTCACCACTGGATATCGGGACAGATGAAAAACTGTTTTTT. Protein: CASSPLDIGTDEKLFF.

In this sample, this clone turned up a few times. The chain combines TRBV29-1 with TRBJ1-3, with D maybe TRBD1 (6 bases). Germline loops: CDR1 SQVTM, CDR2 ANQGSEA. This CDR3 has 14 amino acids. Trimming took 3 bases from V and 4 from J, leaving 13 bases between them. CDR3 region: CSVDQSGAGNTIYF. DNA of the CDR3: TGCAGCGTTGATCAATCAGGGGCGGGAAACACCATATATTTT.

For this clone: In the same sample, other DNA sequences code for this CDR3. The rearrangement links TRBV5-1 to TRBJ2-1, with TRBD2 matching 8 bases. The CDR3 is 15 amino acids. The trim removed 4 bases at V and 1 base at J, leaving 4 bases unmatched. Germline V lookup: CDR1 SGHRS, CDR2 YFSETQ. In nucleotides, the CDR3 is TGCGCCAGCAGCCTAACTAGCGGATCCTACAATGAGCAGTTCTTC. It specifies CASSLTSGSYNEQFF.

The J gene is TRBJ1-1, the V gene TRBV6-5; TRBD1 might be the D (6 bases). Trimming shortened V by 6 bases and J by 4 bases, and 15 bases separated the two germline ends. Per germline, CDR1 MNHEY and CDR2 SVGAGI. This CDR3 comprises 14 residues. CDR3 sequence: CASSAGGGGTEAFF. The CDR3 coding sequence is TGTGCCAGCAGCGCTGGAGGGGGGGGCACTGAAGCTTTCTTT.

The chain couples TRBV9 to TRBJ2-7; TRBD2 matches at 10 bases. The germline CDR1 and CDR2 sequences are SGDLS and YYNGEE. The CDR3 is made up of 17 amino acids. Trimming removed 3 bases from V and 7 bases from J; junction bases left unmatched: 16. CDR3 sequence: CASSARSGGTEDVEQYF. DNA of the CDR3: TGTGCCAGCAGCGCCCGTAGCGGGGGGACGGAGGATGTTGAGCAGTACTTC.

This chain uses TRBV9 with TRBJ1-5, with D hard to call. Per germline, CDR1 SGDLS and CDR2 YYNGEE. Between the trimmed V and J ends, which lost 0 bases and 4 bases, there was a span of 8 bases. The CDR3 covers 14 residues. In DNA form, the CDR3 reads TGTGCCAGCAGCGTAGATAACGAGAATCAGCCCCAGCATTTT. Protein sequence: CASSVDNENQPQHF.

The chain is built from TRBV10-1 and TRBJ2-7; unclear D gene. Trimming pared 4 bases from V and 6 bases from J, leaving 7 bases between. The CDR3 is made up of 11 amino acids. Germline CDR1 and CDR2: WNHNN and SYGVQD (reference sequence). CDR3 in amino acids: CASSAGSEQYF. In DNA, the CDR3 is TGCGCCAGCAGTGCCGGGTCCGAGCAGTACTTC.

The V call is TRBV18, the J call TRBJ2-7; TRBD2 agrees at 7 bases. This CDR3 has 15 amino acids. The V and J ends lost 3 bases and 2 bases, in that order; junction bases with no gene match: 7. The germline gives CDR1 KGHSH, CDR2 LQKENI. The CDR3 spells CASSPSAGNPYEQYF. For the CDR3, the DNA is TGTGCCAGCTCACCCTCAGCGGGAAATCCCTACGAGCAGTACTTC. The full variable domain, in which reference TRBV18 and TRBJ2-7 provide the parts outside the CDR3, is NAGVMQNPRHLVRRRGQEARLRCSPMKGHSHVYWYRQLPEEGLKFMVYLQKENIIDESGMPKERFSAEFPKEGPSILRIQQVVRGDSAAYFCASSPSAGNPYEQYFGPGTRLTVT.

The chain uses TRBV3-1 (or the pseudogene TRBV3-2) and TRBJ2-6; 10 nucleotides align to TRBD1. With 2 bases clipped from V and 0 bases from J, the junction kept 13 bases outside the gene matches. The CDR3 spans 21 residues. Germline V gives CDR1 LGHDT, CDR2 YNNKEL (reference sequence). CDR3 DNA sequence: TGTGCCAGCAGCCAATCCGGGACAGGGGCCTTTCCGAGCTCTGGGGCCAACGTCCTGACTTTC. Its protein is CASSQSGTGAFPSSGANVLTF.

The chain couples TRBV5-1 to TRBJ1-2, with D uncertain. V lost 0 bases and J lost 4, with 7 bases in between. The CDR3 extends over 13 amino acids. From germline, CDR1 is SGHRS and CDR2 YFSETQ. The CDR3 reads CASSLEISYGYTF. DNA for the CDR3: TGCGCCAGCAGCTTGGAGATCAGCTATGGCTACACCTTC.

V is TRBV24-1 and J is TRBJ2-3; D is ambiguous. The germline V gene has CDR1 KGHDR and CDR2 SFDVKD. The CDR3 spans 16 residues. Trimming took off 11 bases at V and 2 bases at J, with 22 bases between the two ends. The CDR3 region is CAMPRYLPKNTDTQYF. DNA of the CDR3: TGTGCCATGCCTCGGTATTTGCCAAAGAACACAGATACGCAGTATTTT.

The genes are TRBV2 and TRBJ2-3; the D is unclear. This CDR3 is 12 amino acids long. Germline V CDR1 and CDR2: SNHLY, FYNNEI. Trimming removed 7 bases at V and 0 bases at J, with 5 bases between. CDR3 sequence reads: CASTQSTDTQYF. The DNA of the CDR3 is TGTGCCAGCACCCAGAGCACAGATACGCAGTATTTT. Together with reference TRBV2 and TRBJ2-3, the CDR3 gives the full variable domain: EPEVTQTPSHQVTQMGQEVILRCVPISNHLYFYWYRQILGQKVEFLVSFYNNEISEKSEIFDDQFSVERPDGSNFTLKIRSTKLEDSAMYFCASTQSTDTQYFGPGTRLTVL.

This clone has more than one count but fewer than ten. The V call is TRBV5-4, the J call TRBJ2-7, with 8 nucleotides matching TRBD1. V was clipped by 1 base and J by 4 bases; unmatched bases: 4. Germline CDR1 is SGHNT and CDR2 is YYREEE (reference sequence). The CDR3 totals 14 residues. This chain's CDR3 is CASSLSDRGYEQYF. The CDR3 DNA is TGTGCCAGCAGCTTGAGCGACAGGGGTTACGAGCAGTACTTC.

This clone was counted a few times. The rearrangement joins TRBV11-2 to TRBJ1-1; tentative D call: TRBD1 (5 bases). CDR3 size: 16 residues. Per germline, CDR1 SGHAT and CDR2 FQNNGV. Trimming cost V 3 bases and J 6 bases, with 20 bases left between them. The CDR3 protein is CASSFSFGGGGPEAFF. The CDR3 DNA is TGTGCCAGCAGCTTTTCTTTCGGCGGGGGAGGACCTGAAGCTTTCTTT. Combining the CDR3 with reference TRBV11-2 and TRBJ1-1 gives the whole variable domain EAGVAQSPRYKIIEKRQSVAFWCNPISGHATLYWYQQILGQGPKLLIQFQNNGVVDDSQLPKDRFSAERLKGVDSTLKIQPAKLEDSAVYLCASSFSFGGGGPEAFFGQGTRLTVV.